The sequence of this TCR beta chain was determined in a study of blood T cells in healthy people across ages. Whole-study findings and limits: TCR beta diversity tracked closely with naive T cell percentage.

PCR was performed a second time for about 6 to 11 cycles using a sample-barcoded 5' primer and a J-beta primer mix. A single record per CDR3 protein comes from TCRdb applying MiXCR to the 5' RACE reads. The profile shows some 1 million distinct CDR3 sequences, 35% to 55% of them singletons. This clonotype was found a few times. Antigen unknown. V lost 0 bases to trimming and J lost 5 bases, with 4 bases between them. The CDR3 has 12 residues. Germline V gene data show CDR1 as SGHAT and CDR2 as FQNNGV. Sequencing was carried out using blood. The rearrangement links TRBV11-2 to TRBJ2-5; D is unresolved. The receptor was derived from a woman aged 55-69 years in good health. CDR3 region: CASSLDFETQYF. Here the CDR3 DNA reads TGTGCCAGCAGCTTAGATTTCGAGACCCAGTACTTC.